This T cell receptor (beta chain) was documented in a study of memory CD4+ T cells and cytomegalovirus serostatus. Overall study: This sample comes from healthy Belgian adults, under 10 CMV seropositive, under 25 seronegative.

The sort gate was single viable CD3+CD4+CD8-CD45RO+ cells for memory CD4+ T cells. Whole-study results and caveats: About 40% of the roughly 160 known CMV-associated TCRbeta sequences appeared in CD4+ memory. The CMV-associated TCR signature appears largely within the CD4+ memory repertoire.

V dropped 0 bases and J dropped 5 bases, with 7 bases sitting between them. The CDR3 is 13 amino acids. Looked up from germline, CDR1 is SGHNT and CDR2 is YYREEE (reference sequence). Per the authors' pipeline: After removing out-of-frame reads, under 2.5 million distinct TCRbeta sequences remained. The method was immunoSEQ multiplex PCR; TCRdb's version includes in-frame clones alone and lacks a portion of them. V and J calls and clone size are as listed in that table; D and trimming were resolved from the DNA. The data contain approximately 61,000 clones, around 80% of them singletons. The sample holds a few counts of this clone. As yet, its antigen is unknown.

The sequence was obtained from an adult in good health and CMV-seronegative. Some clones in this sample may be carry-over from other donors' samples. This chain links TRBV5-4 with TRBJ2-3; D perhaps matches TRBD1 (5 bases). Sequencing was done on a sample of memory CD4+ T cells from blood. The CDR3 nucleotides read TGTGCCAGCAGCTTGGGGCAGGGAGATACGCAGTATTTT. Translating gives CASSLGQGDTQYF.